The clone carrying this TCR beta chain was picked up a small number of times. Its cognate antigen is unknown. This specimen comes from a study of CD8 T cells in ankylosing spondylitis. General study results and limits: Seemingly distinctive of ankylosing spondylitis blood was a TCR beta motif formed by eight highly homologous variants. Before this, some motif variants had been reported in reactive arthritis synovial fluid and blood. There was reportedly significant enrichment of clones that were disease-linked in matched ankylosing spondylitis synovial fluid. Relatively scarce in peripheral blood, disease-linked clones were CD8+.

5'-RACE, quantitative and with molecular barcodes, yielded the TCR beta libraries. A single record per CDR3 protein comes from TCRdb applying MiXCR to the 5' RACE reads. The sample contains 450,000 to 550,000 distinct CDR3 sequences, approximately 5% of which appear only once. Per germline, CDR1 SGHVS and CDR2 FNYEAQ. The CDR3 length is 14 residues. The trim removed 3 bases at V and 8 bases at J, leaving 8 bases unmatched. The receptor's source is a male donor with ankylosing spondylitis. The sequenced sample was blood, either unsorted or a sorted T cell fraction (not recorded which). The rearrangement uses TRBV7-6 and TRBJ2-3; 7 nucleotides match TRBD2. The CDR3 region is CASSFGEGVGTQYF. CDR3 sequence (DNA): TGTGCCAGCAGCTTCGGGGAGGGAGTCGGTACGCAGTATTTT. Using reference TRBV7-6 and TRBJ2-3 for the parts outside the CDR3, the full variable domain is GAGVSQSPRYKVTKRGQDVALRCDPISGHVSLYWYRQALGQGPEFLTYFNYEAQQDKSGLPNDRFSAERPEGSISTLTIQRTEQRDSAMYRCASSFGEGVGTQYFGPGTRLTVL.